Below, 26 T cell receptor beta chains from the same sample are listed, as sequenced in a study of T cells in localized non-small cell lung cancer. Assay used: immunoSEQ multiplex PCR; TCRdb lists only in-frame clones, some missing. The sample lists more than 30,000 clones; approximately 81% were seen once. This specimen was peripheral blood, taken before any cancer treatment. The source of these receptors is a male donor older than 55 with stage II squamous cell lung carcinoma.

The gene calls are TRBV5-1 and TRBJ2-7; unclear D gene. Looked up from germline, CDR1 is SGHRS and CDR2 is YFSETQ. The CDR3 extends over 13 amino acids. The V gene lost 4 bases and the J gene lost 2 bases, with 10 bases spanning the gap. Here the CDR3 DNA reads TGCGCCAGCAGCCCGTGGACCACCTACGAGCAGTACTTC. This codes for CASSPWTTYEQYF.

This clone was detected only a few times. This chain links TRBV2 with TRBJ1-1; possible D gene TRBD1, 6 bases. Germline V gives CDR1 SNHLY, CDR2 FYNNEI. Trimming stripped 6 bases from V and 4 bases from J, with 15 bases between. This CDR3 has 14 amino acids. In DNA, the CDR3 is TGTGCCAGCAGCGGGGGGCTGGGGAGCACTGAAGCTTTCTTT. It encodes CASSGGLGSTEAFF.

J is TRBJ2-7 and V is TRBV5-1; 9 bases line up with TRBD2. V lost 4 bases to trimming and J lost 6 bases; unmatched junction nucleotides: 14. Germline lookup yields CDR1 SGHRS and CDR2 YFSETQ. CDR3 length: 16 amino acids. Written as DNA, the CDR3 is TGCGCCAGCAGCCTACTCTTGCGGGAGGGGTTGGGCGAGCAGTACTTC. Its translation is CASSLLLREGLGEQYF.

This clone has just a few counts. The chain links TRBV7-8 to TRBJ1-4; 9 nucleotides match TRBD1. Unmatched junction bases numbered 5, after V lost 5 bases and J lost 7 bases. Germline lookup yields CDR1 SGHVS and CDR2 FQNEAQ. The CDR3 covers 14 residues. CDR3 nucleotides: TGTGCCAGCAGCGGGGACAGGGTGGGTGAAAAACTGTTTTTT. It yields the protein CASSGDRVGEKLFF.

V and J are TRBV6-6 and TRBJ2-5, with 8 positions matching TRBD2. Trimming removed 7 bases from V and 5 bases from J; junction bases left unmatched: 6. Germline assignment: CDR1 MNHNY and CDR2 SVGAGI (reference sequence). CDR3 length: 13 amino acids. CDR3 sequence: CASTPPSGETQYF. CDR3 sequence (DNA): TGTGCCAGCACCCCCCCTAGCGGGGAGACCCAGTACTTC.

The rearrangement links TRBV6-5 to TRBJ2-5; 7 bases are a match to TRBD1. The junction had 5 bases not matched to a gene; V was cut back by 0 bases and J by 1 base. This CDR3 spans 16 amino acids. CDR1 and CDR2 (germline): MNHEY, SVGAGI. In DNA, the CDR3 is TGTGCCAGCAGTTACTCAACCGGGACAGCCCAAGAGACCCAGTACTTC. Translating it yields CASSYSTGTAQETQYF.

The CDR3 is CAIEREDYTEAFF. The CDR3 coding sequence is TGTGCCATCGAGAGGGAAGACTACACTGAAGCTTTCTTT. The V gene is TRBV10-3, the J gene TRBJ1-1; D unresolved. With 8 bases removed from V and 3 bases from J, the gap between germline ends came to 13 bases. The CDR3 is 13 residues long. The germline V gene encodes CDR1 ENHRY and CDR2 SYGVKD.

In its sample, this clone was seen once. This chain uses TRBV7-9 with TRBJ2-7; TRBD1 is a possible D gene (6 bases). The CDR3 contains 16 residues. V dropped 4 bases and J dropped 3 bases, with 19 bases sitting between them. Germline assignment: CDR1 SEHNR and CDR2 FQNEAQ (reference sequence). This CDR3 is CASSSSNRDIHYEQYF. The CDR3 nucleotides read TGTGCCAGCAGCTCGTCCAACCGGGACATACACTACGAGCAGTACTTC.

The J gene is TRBJ1-5, the V gene TRBV5-6, with D unclear. This CDR3 contains 13 residues. V was trimmed by 2 bases and J by 1 base, leaving 4 bases between them. In germline, CDR1 is SGHDT, CDR2 YYEEEE. CDR3 loop: CASSLGSNQPQHF. CDR3 sequence (DNA): TGTGCCAGCAGCTTAGGGAGCAATCAGCCCCAGCATTTT.

This clone was observed a few times. The chain uses TRBV7-9 and TRBJ1-1; D not certain. The CDR3 totals 13 residues. Trimming pared 5 bases from V and 4 bases from J, leaving 11 bases between. In germline, CDR1 is SEHNR, CDR2 FQNEAQ (reference sequence). The CDR3: CASSRSRSTEAFF. The CDR3, as DNA: TGTGCCAGCAGCCGATCAAGGAGCACTGAAGCTTTCTTT.

V is TRBV7-2 and J is TRBJ2-1; 8 bases are shared with TRBD2. V trimming: 3 bases; J trimming: 4 bases; junction bases outside the gene matches: 5. Per germline, CDR1 SGHTA and CDR2 FQGNSA. The CDR3 is 15 residues long. The CDR3 region is CASSFAGTSYNEQFF. CDR3 in DNA: TGTGCCAGCAGCTTTGCCGGGACTAGTTACAATGAGCAGTTCTTC. The whole variable domain, filled in from reference TRBV7-2 and TRBJ2-1, reads GAGVSQSPSNKVTEKGKDVELRCDPISGHTALYWYRQSLGQGLEFLIYFQGNSAPDKSGLPSDRFSAERTGGSVSTLTIQRTQQEDSAVYLCASSFAGTSYNEQFFGPGTRLTVL.

The CDR3 DNA reads TGTGCCAGTAGTACAGGGCTGAGCACAGATACGCAGTATTTT. Its translation: CASSTGLSTDTQYF. The gene calls are TRBV19 and TRBJ2-3, with D possibly being TRBD1 (5 bases). This CDR3 is 14 amino acids long. The V gene lost 4 bases and the J gene lost 0 bases, with 8 bases spanning the gap. CDR1 is LNHDA, CDR2 SQIVND, per germline (reference sequence). The full variable domain, in which reference TRBV19 and TRBJ2-3 provide the parts outside the CDR3, is DGGITQSPKYLFRKEGQNVTLSCEQNLNHDAMYWYRQDPGQGLRLIYYSQIVNDFQKGDIAEGYSVSREKKESFPLTVTSAQKNPTAFYLCASSTGLSTDTQYFGPGTRLTVL.

V gene TRBV7-9 combines with J gene TRBJ2-3; D may be TRBD1 (6 bases). This CDR3 has 15 residues. The V and J ends lost 3 bases and 6 bases respectively, with 16 bases between them. The germline V gene has CDR1 SEHNR and CDR2 FQNEAQ (reference sequence). Here the CDR3 DNA reads TGTGCCAGCAGCTTCCGGGACAAACCGGCTGATACGCAGTATTTT. It specifies CASSFRDKPADTQYF.

The gene calls are TRBV5-1 and TRBJ2-5; 8 bases are a match to TRBD2. Per germline, CDR1 SGHRS and CDR2 YFSETQ. CDR3 size: 14 residues. Trimming at V came to 2 bases and at J to 0 bases, leaving 0 bases not matched to a gene. The CDR3 loop reads CASSLAGDQETQYF. The CDR3 DNA is TGCGCCAGCAGCTTAGCGGGGGACCAAGAGACCCAGTACTTC.

The chain uses TRBV9 and TRBJ2-3; possibly TRBD2 for D (5 bases). This CDR3 is built from 16 residues. The V gene's germline CDR1 is SGDLS and CDR2 YYNGEE. The V gene lost 4 bases and the J gene lost 2 bases, with 17 bases spanning the gap. The CDR3 DNA sequence: TGTGCCAGCAGCTTCGGACTCGAAAGCTACACAGATACGCAGTATTTT. Amino acid sequence: CASSFGLESYTDTQYF. Looking up the rest from reference TRBV9 and TRBJ2-3 gives the full variable domain: DSGVTQTPKHLITATGQRVTLRCSPRSGDLSVYWYQQSLDQGLQFLIQYYNGEERAKGNILERFSAQQFPDLHSELNLSSLELGDSALYFCASSFGLESYTDTQYFGPGTRLTVL.

This clone occurred a few times. The chain links TRBV10-1 to TRBJ2-5; D may be TRBD1 (6 bases). Germline CDR1 and CDR2: WNHNN and SYGVQD (reference sequence). The CDR3 runs 14 residues. V was pared by 4 bases and J by 5 bases, with 14 bases between. The CDR3 bases are TGCGCCAGCAGTGGAACAGGGTTTCGGGAGACCCAGTACTTC. This codes for CASSGTGFRETQYF.

This clone was detected ten times or more. The CDR3 loop is CASRGQGSQPQHF. The CDR3 region has the DNA TGTGCCAGTAGGGGACAGGGGAGCCAGCCCCAGCATTTT. This chain links TRBV21-1 with TRBJ1-5; the table's D call, TRBD1, has no DNA check behind it. TRBV21-1 is marked as a pseudogene. The CDR3 length is 13 residues.

The CDR3 nucleotides read TGTGCCAGCAGCTCTAGGGCTTCTGGAAACACCATATATTTT. Residues: CASSSRASGNTIYF. This chain joins TRBV7-9 and TRBJ1-3; D uncertain. This CDR3 is 14 amino acids long. Germline loops: CDR1 SEHNR, CDR2 FQNEAQ (reference sequence). V lost 4 bases and J 1 base, leaving 8 bases between the germline ends.

This clone was detected once. The CDR3 reads CASSPPRGEPGELFF. DNA for the CDR3: TGTGCCAGCAGTCCCCCTAGGGGGGAACCCGGGGAGCTGTTTTTT. The chain uses TRBV27 and TRBJ2-2; either TRBD1 or TRBD2 may fit D (6 bases each). Between the trimmed V and J ends, which lost 5 bases and 6 bases, there was a span of 16 bases. This CDR3 comprises 15 residues. The germline V gene encodes CDR1 MNHEY and CDR2 SMNVEV (reference sequence).

The J gene is TRBJ1-1, the V gene TRBV15, with a tentative D call TRBD1 (5 bases). CDR3 length: 15 residues. V shed 3 bases and J shed 4 bases, with 15 bases lying between them. Germline V lookup: CDR1 LNHNV, CDR2 YYDKDF (reference sequence). The CDR3 bases are TGTGCCACCAGCAGTGGGGCAGGGTTCAGCACTGAAGCTTTCTTT. Translation gives CATSSGAGFSTEAFF.

The J gene is TRBJ1-5, the V gene TRBV2; TRBD1 agrees at 9 bases. The CDR3 has 12 residues. V trimming: 7 bases; J trimming: 6 bases; junction bases outside the gene matches: 1. Per germline, CDR1 SNHLY and CDR2 FYNNEI. The DNA for the CDR3 is TGTGCCAGCAAGGACAGGGGTCAGCCCCAGCATTTT. This translates into CASKDRGQPQHF.

V gene TRBV10-3 combines with J gene TRBJ1-1; D is perhaps TRBD1 (5 bases). V was trimmed by 6 bases and J by 5 bases, leaving 19 bases between them. Per germline, CDR1 ENHRY and CDR2 SYGVKD. CDR3 size: 15 residues. Here the CDR3 reads CAISNPQRGETEAFF. The CDR3 bases are TGTGCCATCAGCAACCCACAAAGGGGCGAAACTGAAGCTTTCTTT.

The gene calls are TRBV28 and TRBJ2-3; D unclear. Looked up from germline, CDR1 is MDHEN and CDR2 is SYDVKM. V lost 4 bases, J lost 6 bases, and 11 bases lay in between. This CDR3 is built from 13 residues. The CDR3 DNA follows: TGTGCCAGCAGTTACGGCACTGGGGATACGCAGTATTTT. It is translated as CASSYGTGDTQYF.

The chain couples TRBV18 to TRBJ2-7, with 10 positions matching TRBD2. After removal of 0 bases from V and 3 bases from J, the junction contained 5 bases not matched to a gene. Germline CDR1 KGHSH, CDR2 LQKENI. CDR3 length equals 16 residues. The CDR3 here is CASSPPGSSGSYEQYF. CDR3 nucleotide sequence: TGTGCCAGCTCACCACCGGGGTCTAGCGGGAGCTACGAGCAGTACTTC.

The chain joins TRBV2 to TRBJ1-5; 9 bases agree with TRBD1. This CDR3 is 15 amino acids long. Germline V gives CDR1 SNHLY, CDR2 FYNNEI. V shed 6 bases, J shed 2 bases, and the junction held 5 bases outside the gene matches. CDR3 sequence: CASSPGQGGNQPQHF. CDR3 coding DNA: TGTGCCAGCAGCCCGGGACAGGGAGGCAATCAGCCCCAGCATTTT.

The chain employs TRBV6-1 and TRBJ1-5; 7 bases match TRBD1. Germline V gene sequence: CDR1 MNHNS, CDR2 SASEGT. The CDR3 is made up of 14 amino acids. The V segment lost 3 bases and the J segment 4 bases; nucleotides outside the gene matches: 3. As DNA, the CDR3 is TGTGCCAGCAGTGACGGGACAGATAATCAGCCCCAGCATTTT. Translation: CASSDGTDNQPQHF.